This TCR beta chain is drawn from a study of T cell responses to AZD1222 COVID-19 vaccine. TCRdb's table, derived via immunoSEQ multiplex PCR, lists solely in-frame clones and lacks some. The table lists about 130,000 clones, around 92% of them singletons. The CDR3 totals 12 residues. The germline gives CDR1 SGHTA, CDR2 FQGNSA. Trimming pared 6 bases from V and 5 bases from J, leaving 9 bases between. This receptor was obtained from an adult in good health. The chain carries TRBV7-2 and TRBJ2-3; no clear D gene. Sequenced here: peripheral blood, sampled on day 0 of AZD1222 vaccination. The CDR3 loop is CASSALGDTQYF. The CDR3 region has the DNA TGTGCCAGCAGTGCTCTTGGAGATACGCAGTATTTT.